Below, 2 T cell receptor beta chains from the same sample are listed, as sequenced in a study of a mutant IDH1 vaccine in newly diagnosed glioma. The method was immunoSEQ multiplex PCR; TCRdb's version includes in-frame clones alone and lacks a portion of them. The sample has roughly 26,000 clones, 70% to 90% seen once; the top ten hold around 31%. The time point: week 35, safety follow-up. Every vaccine dose comprised 300 ug of mutant IDH1 20-mer peptide plus topical imiquimod. For these receptors, no antigen is known. The sample here was PBMCs, taken from a glioma patient whose treatment included an IDH1 peptide vaccine. Receptors originate from a man aged 25 to 40 with glioma.

About this clone itself: An end of the junction differs from the germline gene, which may be a read error. This chain joins TRBV29-1 and TRBJ1-1; D not certain. CDR1 is SQVTM and CDR2 is ANQGSEA in the germline V gene. This CDR3 spans 14 amino acids. The DNA of the CDR3 is TGCAGCGTCGAAGCTAAATGGGCACGCACTGAAGCTTTCTTT. Its protein product is CSVEAKWARTEAFF. Variable domain in full (rest from reference TRBV29-1 and TRBJ1-1): SAVISQKPSRDICQRGTSLTIQCQVDSQVTMMFWYRQQPGQSLTLIATANQGSEATYESGFVIDKFPISRPNLTFSTLTVSNMSPEDSSIYLCSVEAKWARTEAFFGQGTRLTVV.

The rearrangement joins TRBV18 to TRBJ2-5, with TRBD2 matching over 12 bases. The CDR3 covers 18 residues. Looked up from germline, CDR1 is KGHSH and CDR2 is LQKENI. V shed 0 bases and J 2 bases; nucleotides not matched to a gene: 7. CDR3 DNA sequence: TGTGCCAGCTCACCACCTCGACTAGCGGGAGCCCAACAAGAGACCCAGTACTTC. It is translated as CASSPPRLAGAQQETQYF.